This T cell receptor beta chain was captured in a study of shared clonotypes between healthy human individuals. This CDR3 has 16 amino acids. Looked up from germline, CDR1 is SGHRS and CDR2 is YFSETQ. Unmatched junction bases numbered 10, after V lost 2 bases and J lost 6 bases. Recent vaccinations or acute infections were absent in the healthy HIV-negative adult donors. Several immunoSEQ 96-well plates shared each subset's DNA, each plate a replicate. Sequencing used immunoSEQ multiplex PCR; TCRdb keeps in-frame clones, though not all of them. The sample carries 550,000 to 800,000 clones, approximately 74% recorded once.

This chain links TRBV5-1 with TRBJ2-7; 11 bases fit TRBD1. Sequencing input: memory CD4+ T cells sorted from blood. Subset in this sample: CD45RA-negative fraction. The receptor was derived from a woman aged 25-40 years in good health. CDR3 sequence (DNA): TGCGCCAGCAGCTTAGTATCCGGGACAGGGGGGAGCGAGCAGTACTTC. It is translated as CASSLVSGTGGSEQYF.